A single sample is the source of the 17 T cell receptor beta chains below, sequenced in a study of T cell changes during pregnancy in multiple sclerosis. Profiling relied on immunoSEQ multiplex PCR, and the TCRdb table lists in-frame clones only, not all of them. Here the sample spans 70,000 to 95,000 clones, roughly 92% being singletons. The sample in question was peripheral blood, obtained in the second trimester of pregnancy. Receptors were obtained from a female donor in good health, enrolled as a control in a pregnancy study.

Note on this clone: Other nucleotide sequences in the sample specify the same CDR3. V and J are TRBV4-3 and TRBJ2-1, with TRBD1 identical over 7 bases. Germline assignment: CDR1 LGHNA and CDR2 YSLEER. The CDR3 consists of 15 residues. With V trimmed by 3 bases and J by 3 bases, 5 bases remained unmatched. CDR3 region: CASSQRQGIYNEQFF. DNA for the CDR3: TGCGCCAGCAGCCAGCGACAGGGAATCTACAATGAGCAGTTCTTC.

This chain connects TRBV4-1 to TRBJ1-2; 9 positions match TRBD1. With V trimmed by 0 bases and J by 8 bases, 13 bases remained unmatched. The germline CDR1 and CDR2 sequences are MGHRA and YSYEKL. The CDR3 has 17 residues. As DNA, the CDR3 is TGCGCCAGCAGCCAAGAGTGGGAGTGGGACAGGGTCAACGGCTACACCTTC. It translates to CASSQEWEWDRVNGYTF.

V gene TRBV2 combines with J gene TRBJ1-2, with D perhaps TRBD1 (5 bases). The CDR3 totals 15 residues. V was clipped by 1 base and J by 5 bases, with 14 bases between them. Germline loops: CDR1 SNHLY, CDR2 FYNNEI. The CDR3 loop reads CASSEGGRAQYGYTF. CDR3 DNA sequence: TGTGCCAGCAGTGAAGGGGGCAGGGCCCAATATGGCTACACCTTC.

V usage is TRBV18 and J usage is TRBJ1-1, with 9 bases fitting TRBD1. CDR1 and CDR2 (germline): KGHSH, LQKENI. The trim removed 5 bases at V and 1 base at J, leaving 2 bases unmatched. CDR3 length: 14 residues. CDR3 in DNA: TGTGCCAGCTCAGCGACAGGGGGGAACACTGAAGCTTTCTTT. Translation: CASSATGGNTEAFF.

The CDR3 sequence: CASGSPDRSNQPQHF. As DNA, the CDR3 is TGTGCTAGTGGTTCCCCTGACAGAAGCAATCAGCCCCAGCATTTT. The chain uses TRBV12-5 and TRBJ1-5; D perhaps matches TRBD1 (5 bases). The CDR3 covers 15 residues. Germline CDR1 LGHNT, CDR2 FRNRAP. Trimming stripped 4 bases from V and 1 base from J, with 11 bases between.

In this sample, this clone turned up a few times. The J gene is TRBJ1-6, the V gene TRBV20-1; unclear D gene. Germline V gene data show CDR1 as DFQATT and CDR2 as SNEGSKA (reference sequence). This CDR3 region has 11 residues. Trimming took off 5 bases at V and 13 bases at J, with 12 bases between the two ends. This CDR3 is CSAPGPGPLHF. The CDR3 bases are TGCAGTGCTCCGGGCCCGGGGCCCCTCCACTTT.

CDR3 amino acids: CASSGDRGLSTEAFF. As DNA, the CDR3 is TGTGCCAGCAGTGGGGACAGGGGGCTTAGCACTGAAGCTTTCTTT. The rearrangement uses TRBV28 and TRBJ1-1, with 12 bases that match TRBD1. Unmatched junction bases numbered 5, after V lost 5 bases and J lost 4 bases. Per germline, CDR1 MDHEN and CDR2 SYDVKM. This CDR3 region has 15 residues.

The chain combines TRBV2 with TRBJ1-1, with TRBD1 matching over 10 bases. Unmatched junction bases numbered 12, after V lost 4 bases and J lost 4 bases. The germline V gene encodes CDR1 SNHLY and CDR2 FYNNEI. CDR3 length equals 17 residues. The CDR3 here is CASSAAPVRQGATEAFF. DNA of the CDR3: TGTGCCAGCAGTGCTGCGCCCGTCCGACAGGGGGCCACTGAAGCTTTCTTT.

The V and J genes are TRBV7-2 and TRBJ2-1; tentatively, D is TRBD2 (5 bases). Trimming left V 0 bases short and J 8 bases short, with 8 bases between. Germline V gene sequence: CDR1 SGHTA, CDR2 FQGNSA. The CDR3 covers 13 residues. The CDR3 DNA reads TGTGCCAGCAGCTTAGCGATGAGGGATGAGCAGTTCTTC. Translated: CASSLAMRDEQFF. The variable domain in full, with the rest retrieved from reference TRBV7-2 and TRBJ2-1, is GAGVSQSPSNKVTEKGKDVELRCDPISGHTALYWYRQSLGQGLEFLIYFQGNSAPDKSGLPSDRFSAERTGGSVSTLTIQRTQQEDSAVYLCASSLAMRDEQFFGPGTRLTVL.

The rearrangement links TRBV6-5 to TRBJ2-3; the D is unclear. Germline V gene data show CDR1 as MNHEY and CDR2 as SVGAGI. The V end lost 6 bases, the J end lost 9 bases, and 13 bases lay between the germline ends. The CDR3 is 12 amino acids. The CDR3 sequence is CASSRTQSTQYF. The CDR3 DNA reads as TGTGCCAGCAGCCGCACCCAGTCCACGCAGTATTTT.

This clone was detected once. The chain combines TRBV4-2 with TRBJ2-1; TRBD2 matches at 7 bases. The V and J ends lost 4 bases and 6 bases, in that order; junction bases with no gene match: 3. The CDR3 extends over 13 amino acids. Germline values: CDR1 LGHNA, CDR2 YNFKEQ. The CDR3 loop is CASSRGLVNEQFF. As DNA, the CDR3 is TGTGCCAGCAGCCGAGGACTAGTCAATGAGCAGTTCTTC.

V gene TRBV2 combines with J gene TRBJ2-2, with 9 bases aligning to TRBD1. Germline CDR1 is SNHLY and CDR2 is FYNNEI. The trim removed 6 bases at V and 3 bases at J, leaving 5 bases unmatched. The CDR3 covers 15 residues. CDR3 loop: CASRHRDRDTGELFF. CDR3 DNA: TGTGCCAGCAGACACCGGGACAGGGACACCGGGGAGCTGTTTTTT.

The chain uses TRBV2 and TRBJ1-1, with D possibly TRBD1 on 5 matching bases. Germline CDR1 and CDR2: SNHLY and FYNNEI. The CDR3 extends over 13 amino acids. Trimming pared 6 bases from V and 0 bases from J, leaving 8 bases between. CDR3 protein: CASRVGVNTEAFF. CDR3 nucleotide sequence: TGTGCCAGCAGGGTAGGGGTGAACACTGAAGCTTTCTTT.

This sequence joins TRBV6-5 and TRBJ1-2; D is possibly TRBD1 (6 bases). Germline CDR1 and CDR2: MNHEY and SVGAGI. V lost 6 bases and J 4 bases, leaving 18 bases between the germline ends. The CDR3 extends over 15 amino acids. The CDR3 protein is CASSLLGAAGYGYTF. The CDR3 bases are TGTGCCAGCAGCCTCCTGGGGGCCGCAGGCTATGGCTACACCTTC.

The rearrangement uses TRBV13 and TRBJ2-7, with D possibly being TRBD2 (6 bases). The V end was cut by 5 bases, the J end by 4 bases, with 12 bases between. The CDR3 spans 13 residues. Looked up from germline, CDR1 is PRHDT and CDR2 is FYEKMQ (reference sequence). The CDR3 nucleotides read TGTGCCAGCAGCACCCCGGGGGAATACGAGCAGTACTTC. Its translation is CASSTPGEYEQYF.

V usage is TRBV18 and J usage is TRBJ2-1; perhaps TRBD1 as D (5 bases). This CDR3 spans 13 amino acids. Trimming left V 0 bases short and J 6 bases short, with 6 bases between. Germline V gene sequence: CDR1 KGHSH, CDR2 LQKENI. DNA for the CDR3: TGTGCCAGCTCACCACCGGGGCCCAATGAGCAGTTCTTC. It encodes CASSPPGPNEQFF. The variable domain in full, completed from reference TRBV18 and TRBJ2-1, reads NAGVMQNPRHLVRRRGQEARLRCSPMKGHSHVYWYRQLPEEGLKFMVYLQKENIIDESGMPKERFSAEFPKEGPSILRIQQVVRGDSAAYFCASSPPGPNEQFFGPGTRLTVL.

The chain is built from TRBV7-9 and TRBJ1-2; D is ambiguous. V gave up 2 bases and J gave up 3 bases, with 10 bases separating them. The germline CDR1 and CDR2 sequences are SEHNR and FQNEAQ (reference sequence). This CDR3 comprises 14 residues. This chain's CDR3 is CASSLNYQDYGYTF. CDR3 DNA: TGTGCCAGCAGCTTAAATTATCAGGACTATGGCTACACCTTC.